This T cell receptor (beta chain) originates from a study of CD8+ T cells in alopecia areata. The treatment here: oral pan-JAK inhibitor, 5-10 mg twice daily. V lost 4 bases, J lost 0 bases, and 15 bases lay in between. Germline-derived CDR1 and CDR2 are SGHRS and YFSETQ. This CDR3 contains 16 residues. Sequencing used cDNA as its template, made by extracting RNA and reverse transcribing it. TCRdb's table, derived via immunoSEQ multiplex PCR, lists solely in-frame clones and lacks some. The sample has 110,000 to 150,000 clones; roughly four fifths are singletons. The gene calls are TRBV5-1 and TRBJ2-3; D is perhaps TRBD2 (6 bases). The TCR originated in a human donor with alopecia areata. Sequencing used CD8+ T cells sorted from blood, obtained at week 4, from a patient treated with tofacitinib. The CDR3 DNA reads TGCGCCAGCAGCCCCCGGGTTAGCGGTAGCACAGATACGCAGTATTTT. Translation gives CASSPRVSGSTDTQYF. Based on the CDR3 plus reference TRBV5-1 and TRBJ2-3, the full variable domain is KAGVTQTPRYLIKTRGQQVTLSCSPISGHRSVSWYQQTPGQGLQFLFEYFSETQRNKGNFPGRFSGRQFSNSRSEMNVSTLELGDSALYLCASSPRVSGSTDTQYFGPGTRLTVL.